The 22 T cell receptor beta chains below all came from one sample that was sequenced in a study of blood T cell repertoires in COVID-19. Method: immunoSEQ multiplex PCR; TCRdb's copy keeps in-frame clones and lacks some. The sample consists of some 150,000 clones, 85% to 90% of them appearing once. The sample comprised PBMCs or T cells enriched from blood (not recorded which). Receptors were obtained from a woman aged 25-40 years with acute COVID-19.

This clone was observed a single time. The rearrangement links TRBV12-3 or TRBV12-4 to TRBJ1-1, with D perhaps matching TRBD1 (5 bases). V shed 5 bases and J shed 8 bases, with 15 bases lying between them. This CDR3 spans 13 amino acids. As DNA, the CDR3 is TGTGCCAGCAGTACCCATGGACACAAAGAAGCTTTCTTT. Its translation is CASSTHGHKEAFF.

This clone was seen only once. CDR3: CASSREYGYTF. CDR3 DNA sequence: TGTGCCAGCAGTAGGGAGTATGGCTACACCTTC. The chain couples TRBV25-1 to TRBJ1-2; D gene ambiguous. Germline CDR1 and CDR2: MGHDK and SYGVNS. The CDR3 runs 11 residues. Trimming cost V 5 bases and J 5 bases, with 6 bases left between them.

The CDR3 is CAISESATPQETQYF. The CDR3 DNA reads TGTGCCATCAGTGAGTCGGCGACTCCACAAGAGACCCAGTACTTC. V is TRBV10-3 and J is TRBJ2-5, with unresolved D. CDR3 length equals 15 residues. Trimming removed 0 bases at V and 2 bases at J, with 10 bases between. Germline V gene lookup returns CDR1 ENHRY and CDR2 SYGVKD.

The chain links TRBV27 to TRBJ2-5; 8 nucleotides line up with TRBD1. The V segment lost 3 bases and the J segment 5 bases; nucleotides outside the gene matches: 17. Germline CDR1 MNHEY, CDR2 SMNVEV (reference sequence). The CDR3 consists of 18 residues. The CDR3 bases are TGTGCCAGCAGTTTCGAACTATCTCCGGGACAGGAAAAGGAGACCCAGTACTTC. Translation: CASSFELSPGQEKETQYF.

For the CDR3, the DNA is TGTGCCAGCAGCTTACAAAGGACAGGCTGGAATTCACCCCTCCACTTT. Amino acids: CASSLQRTGWNSPLHF. This chain joins TRBV7-9 and TRBJ1-6; TRBD1 matches at 7 bases. Germline V gene lookup returns CDR1 SEHNR and CDR2 FQNEAQ (reference sequence). With 2 bases clipped from V and 7 bases from J, the junction kept 8 bases outside the gene matches. The CDR3 has 16 residues.

The CDR3 DNA sequence: TGTGCCACCAGCACGAACCGAGGGACAACCGAAAAACTGTTTTTT. It encodes CATSTNRGTTEKLFF. This chain links TRBV15 with TRBJ1-4; the D gene is possibly TRBD1 (6 bases). In germline, CDR1 is LNHNV, CDR2 YYDKDF (reference sequence). Deletions cut 4 bases from V and 8 bases from J, with 17 bases between. This CDR3 has 15 amino acids.

This clone showed up many times. The chain has TRBV4-1 and TRBJ2-7; TRBD2 agrees at 9 bases. V lost 0 bases, J lost 3 bases, and 6 bases stayed unmatched. CDR3 size: 16 residues. Germline V gene lookup returns CDR1 MGHRA and CDR2 YSYEKL. CDR3 sequence (DNA): TGCGCCAGCAGCCAAGATTTAGGGACTAGCTTCTACGAGCAGTACTTC. Translated: CASSQDLGTSFYEQYF.

This CDR3 reads CASSYPELRAFF. CDR3 DNA: TGTGCCAGCAGTTACCCGGAGTTGCGGGCTTTCTTT. This chain uses TRBV6-2 or TRBV6-3 with TRBJ1-1; D gene unclear. The CDR3 spans 12 residues. Germline CDR1 MNHEY, CDR2 SVGEGT. V gave up 2 bases and J gave up 11 bases, with 12 bases separating them.

The chain recombines TRBV28 with TRBJ2-7; 7 bases fit TRBD1. The CDR3 is 15 residues long. The V segment lost 5 bases and the J segment 2 bases; nucleotides outside the gene matches: 9. CDR1 and CDR2 from the germline V gene are MDHEN and SYDVKM. In DNA, the CDR3 is TGTGCCAGCAGTATCAGGGGGATGAAGGCCTACGAGCAGTACTTC. It is translated as CASSIRGMKAYEQYF.

CDR3 nucleotide sequence: TGTGCCAGCAGCAAAGCGGGGGGAAGCACAGATACGCAGTATTTT. This sequence encodes CASSKAGGSTDTQYF. The V call is TRBV21-1, the J call TRBJ2-3; the table's D call TRBD2 went unverified against the DNA. TRBV21-1 is assigned pseudogene status. The CDR3 loop spans 15 amino acids.

The chain employs TRBV28 and TRBJ1-3; 8 bases map to TRBD1. This CDR3 contains 17 residues. The V and J ends lost 5 bases and 2 bases, in that order; junction bases with no gene match: 11. Germline V lookup: CDR1 MDHEN, CDR2 SYDVKM. As DNA, the CDR3 is TGTGCCAGCAGTGCCTCTTCAGGGGGCGGTACTGGAAACACCATATATTTT. Residues: CASSASSGGGTGNTIYF.

CDR3 amino acids: CASSWTMTEAFF. The CDR3 DNA is TGTGCCAGCAGCTGGACAATGACTGAAGCTTTCTTT. V usage is TRBV5-6 and J usage is TRBJ1-1; tentative D call: TRBD1 (5 bases). The CDR3 loop spans 12 amino acids. CDR1 is SGHDT and CDR2 is YYEEEE in the germline V gene. Trimming cost V 3 bases and J 5 bases, with 8 bases left between them.

This chain uses TRBV28 with TRBJ2-3; 7 bases fit TRBD2. The CDR3 is made up of 15 amino acids. CDR1 MDHEN and CDR2 SYDVKM come from the germline V gene. Trimming removed 3 bases from V and 3 bases from J; junction bases left unmatched: 6. CDR3 sequence reads: CASSFGGSHTDTQYF. In DNA form, the CDR3 reads TGTGCCAGCAGTTTTGGCGGGAGCCATACAGATACGCAGTATTTT.

The CDR3 protein is CASSPGREDYEQYF. The CDR3 DNA reads TGTGCCAGCTCACCAGGCCGGGAGGACTACGAGCAGTACTTC. The chain is built from TRBV18 and TRBJ2-7, with 7 bases identical to TRBD2. Germline loops: CDR1 KGHSH, CDR2 LQKENI. V lost 2 bases to trimming and J lost 3 bases; unmatched junction nucleotides: 4. This CDR3 contains 14 residues.

This clone was observed a handful of times. The rearrangement links TRBV7-2 to TRBJ2-3; 13 positions agree with TRBD2. V lost 5 bases and J lost 9; bases outside the gene matches: 14. This CDR3 region has 17 residues. Per the germline V gene, CDR1 is SGHTA and CDR2 is FQGNSA. This CDR3 is CASSPGLAGVNTGTQYF. The CDR3 DNA sequence: TGTGCCAGCAGCCCTGGACTAGCGGGGGTAAACACGGGAACGCAGTATTTT.

The genes are TRBV5-1 and TRBJ2-2; 8 bases fit TRBD1. The CDR3 sequence is 14 residues long. Germline V gene lookup returns CDR1 SGHRS and CDR2 YFSETQ. The ends lost 2 bases at V and 7 bases at J; junction bases unmatched: 4. In nucleotides, the CDR3 is TGCGCCAGCAGCTTTGACAGGGGTATCGGGGAGCTGTTTTTT. Its translation is CASSFDRGIGELFF.

The V call is TRBV3-1 (or the pseudogene TRBV3-2), the J call TRBJ1-4; D not resolved. Trimming took off 4 bases at V and 7 bases at J, with 13 bases between the two ends. CDR3 length equals 14 residues. Germline loops: CDR1 LGHDT, CDR2 YNNKEL (reference sequence). The CDR3 nucleotides read TGTGCCAGCAGCCCCTCAGGAGGCGGTGAAAAACTGTTTTTT. This translates into CASSPSGGGEKLFF.

This chain connects TRBV7-3 to TRBJ2-7; TRBD2 is a possible D gene (6 bases). CDR3 length equals 15 residues. CDR1 is SGHTA and CDR2 is FQGTGA in the germline V gene. Trimming pared 2 bases from V and 0 bases from J, leaving 11 bases between. CDR3 coding DNA: TGTGCCAGCAGCTTACAGGGAGGCCTCTCCTACGAGCAGTACTTC. Its translation: CASSLQGGLSYEQYF.

The chain combines TRBV7-2 with TRBJ1-5, with 8 bases lining up with TRBD1. Germline CDR1 reads SGHTA; CDR2 reads FQGNSA. The CDR3 runs 17 residues. Unmatched junction bases numbered 12, after V lost 1 base and J lost 7 bases. CDR3 in amino acids: CASSLVGTGGFFQPQHF. CDR3 nucleotides: TGTGCCAGCAGCTTAGTAGGAACAGGGGGGTTCTTCCAGCCCCAGCATTTT.

This chain uses TRBV28 with TRBJ2-3, with 7 nucleotides matching TRBD1. The CDR3 length is 16 residues. CDR1 is MDHEN, CDR2 SYDVKM, per germline. V trimming: 5 bases; J trimming: 2 bases; junction bases outside the gene matches: 10. CDR3 sequence reads: CASSIRDSTYTDTQYF. In DNA form, the CDR3 reads TGTGCCAGCAGTATTCGGGACAGCACGTACACAGATACGCAGTATTTT. The full variable domain, its missing parts supplied by reference TRBV28 and TRBJ2-3, is DVKVTQSSRYLVKRTGEKVFLECVQDMDHENMFWYRQDPGLGLRLIYFSYDVKMKEKGDIPEGYSVSREKKERFSLILESASTNQTSMYLCASSIRDSTYTDTQYFGPGTRLTVL.

This clone was recorded a few times. The chain has TRBV11-3 and TRBJ2-1, with a possible D match to TRBD1 (5 bases). This CDR3 comprises 12 residues. Trimming shortened V by 1 base and J by 8 bases, and 6 bases separated the two germline ends. Germline V gene lookup returns CDR1 SGHNT and CDR2 YENEEA. The CDR3 reads CASSLVGDEQFF. The DNA for the CDR3 is TGTGCCAGCAGCTTAGTAGGGGATGAGCAGTTCTTC.

This chain uses TRBV7-9 with TRBJ2-5; 8 bases map to TRBD2. Trimming took 3 bases from V and 2 from J; bases not matched to a gene: 5. The CDR3 is 15 amino acids. Looked up from germline, CDR1 is SEHNR and CDR2 is FQNEAQ (reference sequence). The CDR3 protein is CASSLWTSRQETQYF. Written as DNA, the CDR3 is TGTGCCAGCAGCTTGTGGACTAGCAGACAAGAGACCCAGTACTTC. Full variable domain (outside the CDR3, taken from reference TRBV7-9 and TRBJ2-5): DTGVSQNPRHKITKRGQNVTFRCDPISEHNRLYWYRQTLGQGPEFLTYFQNEAQLEKSRLLSDRFSAERPKGSFSTLEIQRTEQGDSAMYLCASSLWTSRQETQYFGPGTRLLVL.